Listed here are 27 T cell receptor beta chains from one sample, sequenced in a study of blood T cell repertoires in COVID-19. The table came from immunoSEQ multiplex PCR; TCRdb's copy has only in-frame clones and leaves some out. The sample holds 250,000 to 300,000 clones, more than 70% seen once. Sequences were obtained from PBMCs or T cells enriched from blood (not recorded which). These receptors came from a woman in her fifties or sixties in a cohort exposed to, infected with or recovered from COVID-19 (not recorded which).

The chain combines TRBV30 with TRBJ1-1; 9 bases map to TRBD1. V trimming: 2 bases; J trimming: 0 bases; junction bases outside the gene matches: 4. Germline V gene lookup returns CDR1 GTSNPN and CDR2 SVGIG (reference sequence). The length of the CDR3 is 15 residues. The chain's CDR3 is CAWSRGQGVNTEAFF. In DNA form, the CDR3 reads TGTGCCTGGAGTAGGGGACAGGGCGTGAACACTGAAGCTTTCTTT.

The chain is built from TRBV28 and TRBJ1-6; a possible D gene is TRBD1 (6 bases). This CDR3 region has 14 residues. V lost 10 bases, J lost 4 bases, and 14 bases lay in between. The germline V gene encodes CDR1 MDHEN and CDR2 SYDVKM. The CDR3, as DNA: TGTGCCACCACGACAGGCCTTTATAATTCACCCCTCCACTTT. Translating gives CATTTGLYNSPLHF.

The CDR3 nucleotides read TGTGCCAGCAGCTTAGAGCCCCTGGGACAGCCTGGAGCAGATACGCAGTATTTT. This codes for CASSLEPLGQPGADTQYF. The rearrangement joins TRBV7-3 to TRBJ2-3; 7 bases match TRBD1. J gave up 4 bases and V 2 bases, and 15 bases lay outside the gene matches. From germline, CDR1 is SGHTA and CDR2 FQGTGA. The CDR3 length is 18 residues.

The genes are TRBV5-1 and TRBJ2-7, with 9 bases aligning to TRBD1. The V gene end was trimmed by 4 bases and the J gene end by 5 bases; junction bases not matched to a gene: 7. CDR3 length: 14 amino acids. The germline gives CDR1 SGHRS, CDR2 YFSETQ. CDR3 in amino acids: CASSLRQGVNEQYF. As DNA, the CDR3 is TGCGCCAGCAGCCTACGACAGGGGGTGAACGAGCAGTACTTC.

The chain has TRBV5-1 and TRBJ2-7; 13 bases are a match to TRBD2. Trimming took 4 bases from V and 7 from J; bases not matched to a gene: 8. The CDR3 covers 15 residues. Germline CDR1 SGHRS, CDR2 YFSETQ. In DNA, the CDR3 is TGCGCCAGCAGCCCAGGACTAGCGGGGGTCTCTGAGCAGTACTTC. It yields the protein CASSPGLAGVSEQYF.

The chain uses TRBV6-5 and TRBJ1-1; 7 bases agree with TRBD1. J was trimmed by 8 bases and V by 6 bases; bases with no gene match: 9. The CDR3 is 13 amino acids. The germline CDR1 and CDR2 sequences are MNHEY and SVGAGI. CDR3 region: CASRELTGWEAFF. CDR3 DNA sequence: TGTGCCAGCAGGGAGCTGACAGGGTGGGAAGCTTTCTTT.

The genes are TRBV4-3 and TRBJ1-4, with TRBD1 identical over 7 bases. After removal of 3 bases from V and 5 bases from J, the junction contained 12 bases not matched to a gene. The CDR3 spans 17 residues. Germline V gene data show CDR1 as LGHNA and CDR2 as YSLEER. CDR3 in amino acids: CASSHDRQGDWNEKLFF. Written as DNA, the CDR3 is TGCGCCAGCAGCCACGATCGGCAGGGGGATTGGAATGAAAAACTGTTTTTT.

The chain couples TRBV4-1 to TRBJ2-3, with D possibly being TRBD2 (7 bases). The CDR3 loop spans 16 amino acids. From germline, CDR1 is MGHRA and CDR2 YSYEKL. With 3 bases removed from V and 1 base from J, the gap between germline ends came to 14 bases. The CDR3: CASSHAAGAGTDTQYF. In nucleotides, the CDR3 is TGCGCCAGCAGCCACGCCGCGGGGGCCGGCACAGATACGCAGTATTTT.

V is TRBV18 and J is TRBJ2-1; 11 bases fit TRBD2. The CDR3 consists of 17 residues. Unmatched junction bases numbered 8, after V lost 3 bases and J lost 4 bases. Per the germline V gene, CDR1 is KGHSH and CDR2 is LQKENI. CDR3 DNA sequence: TGTGCCAGCTCACCTCCGACTAGCGGGGACCCTTACAATGAGCAGTTCTTC. Encoded protein: CASSPPTSGDPYNEQFF.

The V gene is TRBV27, the J gene TRBJ1-6; D is unclear. The CDR3 covers 13 residues. With 6 bases removed from V and 7 bases from J, the gap between germline ends came to 10 bases. Germline loops: CDR1 MNHEY, CDR2 SMNVEV (reference sequence). CDR3 nucleotide sequence: TGTGCCAGCAGCCCGGGGTCCAATTCACCCCTCCACTTT. As protein: CASSPGSNSPLHF.

Only one count was recorded for this clone. CDR3 DNA sequence: TGTGCCAGCACCCCTTCGCCCGGGGGAAATACGCAGTATTTT. It encodes CASTPSPGGNTQYF. V is TRBV28 and J is TRBJ2-3, with D perhaps TRBD2 (6 bases). The V and J ends lost 7 bases and 7 bases respectively, with 18 bases between them. The CDR3 is 14 residues long. The V gene's germline CDR1 is MDHEN and CDR2 SYDVKM.

The rearrangement uses TRBV7-9 and TRBJ2-5, with TRBD1 matching 7 bases. This CDR3 is 14 amino acids long. CDR1 is SEHNR and CDR2 is FQNEAQ in the germline V gene (reference sequence). Trimming removed 5 bases from V and 2 bases from J; junction bases left unmatched: 5. The CDR3 nucleotides read TGTGCCAGCAGCATACAGGGGTGGCAAGAGACCCAGTACTTC. It encodes CASSIQGWQETQYF.

The V call is TRBV7-9, the J call TRBJ2-1; the match to TRBD2 covers 12 bases. Germline assignment: CDR1 SEHNR and CDR2 FQNEAQ (reference sequence). V trimming: 1 base; J trimming: 9 bases; junction bases outside the gene matches: 13. The CDR3 runs to 18 residues. The CDR3 reads CASSLGWTSGISLGEQFF. The CDR3 DNA follows: TGTGCCAGCAGCTTAGGGTGGACTAGCGGGATTTCATTAGGTGAGCAGTTCTTC.

V gene TRBV9 combines with J gene TRBJ1-1, with D uncertain. This CDR3 spans 15 amino acids. The V gene lost 4 bases and the J gene lost 1 base, with 14 bases spanning the gap. Germline V lookup: CDR1 SGDLS, CDR2 YYNGEE. The CDR3 loop reads CASSPTLGENTEAFF. The CDR3 DNA sequence: TGTGCCAGCAGCCCCACCTTGGGAGAGAACACTGAAGCTTTCTTT.

The rearrangement uses TRBV2 and TRBJ2-2, with unresolved D. CDR1 and CDR2 (germline): SNHLY, FYNNEI. Trimming shortened V by 6 bases and J by 4 bases, and 12 bases separated the two germline ends. The CDR3 totals 14 residues. The CDR3 loop reads CASRPLPVTGELFF. CDR3 nucleotides: TGTGCCAGCAGGCCCCTTCCGGTCACCGGGGAGCTGTTTTTT.

The chain is built from TRBV7-2 and TRBJ1-5, with D perhaps TRBD1 (5 bases). Trimming shortened V by 4 bases and J by 4 bases, and 14 bases separated the two germline ends. The CDR3 is 15 residues long. Germline CDR1 SGHTA, CDR2 FQGNSA. CDR3 DNA sequence: TGTGCCAGCAGCTCCCCTTCAGGGTATAATCAGCCCCAGCATTTT. The encoded protein is CASSSPSGYNQPQHF.

The sample holds one count of this clone. The V gene is TRBV28, the J gene TRBJ2-3; possible D gene TRBD1, 5 bases. With 3 bases removed from V and 2 bases from J, the gap between germline ends came to 12 bases. In germline, CDR1 is MDHEN, CDR2 SYDVKM. CDR3 length: 15 residues. In DNA, the CDR3 is TGTGCCAGCAGTTTGGTCGGACAATACACAGATACGCAGTATTTT. This codes for CASSLVGQYTDTQYF.

The table lists this clone with a count of one. This rearrangement joins TRBV5-6 to TRBJ2-7, with 8 positions matching TRBD1. The CDR3 has 16 amino acids. In germline, CDR1 is SGHDT, CDR2 YYEEEE. V was pared by 2 bases and J by 5 bases, with 12 bases of the junction left unmatched. CDR3 residues: CASSFLDRGQRDEQYF. CDR3 DNA sequence: TGTGCCAGCAGCTTTCTTGACAGGGGCCAGCGAGACGAGCAGTACTTC.

This clone was seen just once. V gene TRBV2 combines with J gene TRBJ2-3; 11 positions match TRBD2. Per the germline V gene, CDR1 is SNHLY and CDR2 is FYNNEI. The CDR3 is 16 amino acids. The J segment lost 6 bases and the V segment lost 4 bases, leaving 9 bases of the junction unmatched. DNA for the CDR3: TGTGCCAGCAGTGTTAGCGGGAGGGGGACGTGGGATACGCAGTATTTT. Its protein product is CASSVSGRGTWDTQYF. The full variable domain, rest sourced from reference TRBV2 and TRBJ2-3, is EPEVTQTPSHQVTQMGQEVILRCVPISNHLYFYWYRQILGQKVEFLVSFYNNEISEKSEIFDDQFSVERPDGSNFTLKIRSTKLEDSAMYFCASSVSGRGTWDTQYFGPGTRLTVL.

The chain has TRBV27 and TRBJ2-2; 7 positions match TRBD2. The J segment lost 5 bases and the V segment lost 2 bases, leaving 8 bases of the junction unmatched. The CDR3 runs to 16 residues. CDR1 is MNHEY, CDR2 SMNVEV, per germline (reference sequence). The chain's CDR3 is CASSLRRERGTGELFF. In DNA, the CDR3 is TGTGCCAGCAGTTTAAGGCGGGAGAGGGGAACCGGGGAGCTGTTTTTT.

The chain links TRBV4-2 to TRBJ2-1; TRBD2 agrees at 10 bases. The germline V gene has CDR1 LGHNA and CDR2 YNFKEQ. Losses at the gene ends were 0 bases for V and 5 bases for J; bases not matched to a gene: 13. CDR3 length: 19 residues. CDR3 loop: CASSQEVGAGTSVDNEQFF. CDR3 bases: TGTGCCAGCAGCCAAGAAGTAGGGGCCGGGACTAGCGTCGACAATGAGCAGTTCTTC.

The V and J genes are TRBV5-3 and TRBJ1-6, with TRBD1 matching 8 bases. Being an ORF, TRBV5-3 has a function that is uncertain. V shed 5 bases, J shed 7 bases, and the junction held 14 bases outside the gene matches. CDR3 length: 17 residues. The CDR3 DNA reads as TGTGCCAGAAGAACACCCAGGGGGCGCTCAGGAAATTCACCCCTCCACTTT. It translates to CARRTPRGRSGNSPLHF.

This chain connects TRBV28 to TRBJ2-4; the match to TRBD1 covers 7 bases. CDR1 and CDR2 (germline): MDHEN, SYDVKM. The trim removed 2 bases at V and 8 bases at J, leaving 6 bases unmatched. CDR3 length: 14 residues. The CDR3 is CASSLIQGFDIQYF. The CDR3 DNA follows: TGTGCCAGCAGTTTAATACAGGGGTTCGACATTCAGTACTTC.

The chain combines TRBV6-4 with TRBJ1-2; 7 bases are shared with TRBD1. J was trimmed by 0 bases and V by 7 bases; bases with no gene match: 8. This CDR3 has 15 amino acids. Germline V gives CDR1 MRHNA, CDR2 SNTAGT. In DNA, the CDR3 is TGTGCCAGCAAGCCCGTTGGGACAGCTAACTATGGCTACACCTTC. Amino acids: CASKPVGTANYGYTF.

The V and J genes are TRBV6-1 and TRBJ2-1; 12 bases are shared with TRBD2. CDR3 length: 17 residues. The junction had 3 bases not matched to a gene; V was cut back by 2 bases and J by 1 base. The V gene's germline CDR1 is MNHNS and CDR2 SASEGT. The chain's CDR3 is CASSELTSGRSYNEQFF. CDR3 DNA sequence: TGTGCCAGCAGTGAATTAACTAGCGGGAGGTCCTACAATGAGCAGTTCTTC.

J is TRBJ2-3 and V is TRBV9; the D gene is possibly TRBD2 (7 bases). CDR3 size: 17 residues. Per germline, CDR1 SGDLS and CDR2 YYNGEE. Trimming took off 3 bases at V and 3 bases at J, with 20 bases between the two ends. The CDR3 region is CASSARTVSSGTDTQYF. Written as DNA, the CDR3 is TGTGCCAGCAGCGCCCGGACAGTCTCTAGCGGTACAGATACGCAGTATTTT.

This clone was observed a single time. The J gene is TRBJ1-5, the V gene TRBV3-1 (or the pseudogene TRBV3-2); perhaps TRBD1 as D (5 bases). Germline lookup yields CDR1 LGHDT and CDR2 YNNKEL (reference sequence). The V and J ends lost 1 base and 1 base respectively, with 8 bases between them. The CDR3 sequence is 15 residues long. The CDR3 spells CASSQVGGSNQPQHF. The CDR3 DNA follows: TGTGCCAGCAGCCAAGTGGGGGGAAGCAATCAGCCCCAGCATTTT.